The sample holds a few counts of the clone carrying this TCR beta chain. The germline V gene has CDR1 DFQATT and CDR2 SNEGSKA (reference sequence). V was pared by 0 bases and J by 6 bases, with 7 bases of the junction left unmatched. The CDR3 runs to 15 residues. TCRdb independently ran MiXCR on the RT-PCR reads; one entry per CDR3 protein. The sample lists about 680,000 distinct CDR3 sequences, 13% to 15% occurring once. The chain is built from TRBV20-1 and TRBJ2-7, with 11 bases matching TRBD2. The TCR comes from a female donor in good health, serving as a healthy control. The sequencing input was memory CD4+ T cells from blood. The chain's CDR3 is CSARDGTSGRGEQYF. Here the CDR3 DNA reads TGCAGTGCTAGAGACGGGACTAGCGGCAGGGGCGAGCAGTACTTC.